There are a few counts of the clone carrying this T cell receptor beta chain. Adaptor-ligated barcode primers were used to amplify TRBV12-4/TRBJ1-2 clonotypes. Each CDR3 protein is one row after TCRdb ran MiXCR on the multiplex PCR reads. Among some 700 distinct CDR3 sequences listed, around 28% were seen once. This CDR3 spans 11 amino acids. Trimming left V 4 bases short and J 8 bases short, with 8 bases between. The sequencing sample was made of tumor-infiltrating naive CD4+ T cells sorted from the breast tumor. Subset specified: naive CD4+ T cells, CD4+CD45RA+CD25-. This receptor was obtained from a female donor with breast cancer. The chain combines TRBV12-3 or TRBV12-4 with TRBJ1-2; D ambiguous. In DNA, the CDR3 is TGTGCCAGCAGTTCTGGGGTCGGCTACACCTTC. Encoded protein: CASSSGVGYTF.